The 21 T cell receptor beta chains presented below share a single source sample, sequenced in a study of regulatory T cells in long-lasting Graves disease (dated by TCRdb to 2020 to 2022). Library preparation used multiplex PCR. The sequencer listed for this sample is Illumina HiSeq 4000. iRepertoire HTBI primers and Arm-PCR amplification of CDR3 regions were used to construct TCR beta libraries. The public sequencing data were trimmed at Q25 with fastp and processed into clonotypes with MiXCR by TCRdb, which kept only in-frame beta chains. Each entry merges the rows of one CDR3 protein and shows their most common DNA and genes. This sample holds 300,000 to 400,000 distinct CDR3 sequences; 15% to 20% were observed only once. The top ten constitute less than 30% of the sample. The sample's time point label, in plain terms: persistent/refractory GD, antithyroid drugs over 5 years with positive TRAb. For both TCR sequencing and RNA sequencing, RNA was extracted from PBMCs in TRIzol.

This material consisted of peripheral blood mononuclear cells (PBMCs), taken when the disease was refractory, from a patient treated with antithyroid drugs. These receptors originate from a female donor with Graves disease.

This clonotype was recorded many times. The rearrangement links TRBV20-1 to TRBJ2-5; 7 bases align to TRBD1. J was trimmed by 2 bases and V by 5 bases; bases with no gene match: 5. The CDR3 length is 13 residues. The germline CDR1 and CDR2 sequences are DFQATT and SNEGSKA (reference sequence). CDR3 sequence (DNA): TGCAGTGCTGCTCGGACAGGACAAGAGACCCAGTACTTC. Its translation is CSAARTGQETQYF.

This clonotype was picked up a small number of times. The chain combines TRBV28 with TRBJ2-3; 10 bases line up with TRBD2. CDR1 is MDHEN and CDR2 is SYDVKM in the germline V gene. V was pared by 6 bases and J by 1 base, with 7 bases of the junction left unmatched. The CDR3 spans 16 residues. This chain's CDR3 is CASRRTGTSGTDTQYF. CDR3 nucleotides: TGTGCCAGCAGACGTACCGGGACTAGCGGCACAGATACGCAGTATTTT.

The table lists this clonotype with a few counts. The chain combines TRBV4-1 with TRBJ2-7, with D perhaps matching TRBD1 or TRBD2 (7 bases each). Germline V CDR1 and CDR2: MGHRA, YSYEKL. V was pared by 2 bases and J by 2 bases, with 10 bases between. The CDR3 has 14 amino acids. The CDR3 nucleotides read TGCGCCAGCAGCCAACCAGGGGGGGCCTACGAGCAGTACTTC. The encoded protein is CASSQPGGAYEQYF.

This clonotype has at least ten counts. CDR3 loop: CASSFSGTSEQYF. CDR3 DNA: TGTGCCAGCAGTTTTTCTGGAACGTCCGAGCAGTACTTC. The gene calls are TRBV12-3 or TRBV12-4 and TRBJ2-7; D is ambiguous. The CDR3 covers 13 residues. Trimming pared 3 bases from V and 6 bases from J, leaving 12 bases between.

This clonotype was observed once. The CDR3 DNA sequence: TGCGCCAGCAGGTCACAGAACCAGCAGTTCTTC. This encodes CASRSQNQQFF. This chain joins TRBV5-1 and TRBJ2-1; D remains unclear. The CDR3 covers 11 residues. Germline V gene data show CDR1 as SGHRS and CDR2 as YFSETQ. Trimming took 5 bases from V and 11 from J, leaving 11 bases between them.

This clonotype was observed many times. The chain carries TRBV29-1 and TRBJ1-5; 7 positions match TRBD1. The CDR3 runs to 15 residues. The germline V gene has CDR1 SQVTM and CDR2 ANQGSEA. The V segment lost 0 bases and the J segment 3 bases; nucleotides outside the gene matches: 5. Written as DNA, the CDR3 is TGCAGCGTTGAAGATCAGGGGGAAAACAATCAGCCCCAGCATTTT. This codes for CSVEDQGENNQPQHF.

This clonotype was recorded at least ten times. The genes are TRBV6-1 and TRBJ1-5, with TRBD1 matching over 9 bases. J gave up 3 bases and V 6 bases, and 6 bases lay outside the gene matches. The CDR3 is made up of 15 amino acids. The germline CDR1 and CDR2 sequences are MNHNS and SASEGT. This CDR3 is CASRGSQGANQPQHF. As DNA, the CDR3 is TGTGCCAGCAGGGGGTCACAGGGGGCCAATCAGCCCCAGCATTTT.

In this sample, this clonotype turned up a few times. The genes are TRBV6-2 or TRBV6-3 and TRBJ2-5, with D uncertain. Germline V CDR1 and CDR2: MNHEY, SVGEGT. Trimming left V 2 bases short and J 1 base short, with 2 bases between. The CDR3 extends over 12 amino acids. The CDR3 sequence is CASSYPQETQYF. The CDR3 DNA sequence: TGTGCCAGCAGTTACCCCCAAGAGACCCAGTACTTC.

This CDR3 is CASSERGTGSYEQYF. The CDR3 DNA reads as TGTGCCAGCAGTGAGAGGGGGACAGGGTCCTACGAGCAGTACTTC. The rearrangement uses TRBV2 and TRBJ2-7; 9 bases are a match to TRBD1. The J segment lost 1 base and the V segment lost 3 bases, leaving 4 bases of the junction unmatched. This CDR3 comprises 15 residues. Germline CDR1 and CDR2: SNHLY and FYNNEI.

The chain joins TRBV28 to TRBJ2-5, with D possibly being TRBD2 (5 bases). The J call could be wrong; TRBJ2-1 is a better fit for the DNA end. Per the germline V gene, CDR1 is MDHEN and CDR2 is SYDVKM. The CDR3 runs 14 residues. The CDR3 protein is CASTLGAEHNEQFF. CDR3 coding DNA: TGTGCCAGCACCCTGGGAGCAGAACACAATGAGCAGTTCTTC.

The chain links TRBV19 to TRBJ1-3; D remains unclear. The V end was cut by 5 bases, the J end by 4 bases, with 18 bases between. CDR1 LNHDA and CDR2 SQIVND come from the germline V gene (reference sequence). This CDR3 spans 16 amino acids. CDR3 sequence (DNA): TGTGCCAGTAGTCGTACTTCGTCGCGGGGAGGAAACACCATATATTTT. Translation gives CASSRTSSRGGNTIYF.

The J gene is TRBJ1-1, the V gene TRBV7-9; D remains ambiguous. This CDR3 is built from 15 residues. Germline V gives CDR1 SEHNR, CDR2 FQNEAQ (reference sequence). Between the trimmed V and J ends, which lost 0 bases and 0 bases, there was a span of 8 bases. CDR3 bases: TGTGCCAGCAGCTTAGCCGGAGCGGTGAACACTGAAGCTTTCTTT. Translating gives CASSLAGAVNTEAFF.

As regards this clonotype: A much larger clone differs from this one at a single base, so this may be a read error. V and J are TRBV6-9 and TRBJ1-2; D is uncertain. This CDR3 is 17 amino acids long. Trimming pared 3 bases from V and 3 bases from J, leaving 20 bases between. Germline CDR1 is MNHGY and CDR2 is SVAAGI. The CDR3 nucleotides read TGTGCCAGCAGTTACAGCCCGGGGTTGTTCGCGGACTATGGCTACACCTTC. This sequence encodes CASSYSPGLFADYGYTF.

The chain uses TRBV10-3 and TRBJ2-7; D not resolved. The V and J ends lost 3 bases and 0 bases respectively, with 12 bases between them. This CDR3 is 15 amino acids long. Germline lookup yields CDR1 ENHRY and CDR2 SYGVKD. The CDR3 spells CAISDPAGISYEQYF. As DNA, the CDR3 is TGTGCCATCAGTGATCCCGCCGGAATCTCCTACGAGCAGTACTTC.

The rearrangement links TRBV5-1 to TRBJ1-2; 7 bases map to TRBD1. V shed 3 bases, J shed 3 bases, and the junction held 8 bases outside the gene matches. The CDR3 has 15 amino acids. In germline, CDR1 is SGHRS, CDR2 YFSETQ. The CDR3 nucleotides read TGCGCCAGCAGCTCCGGGACAGCCTCGTACTATGGCTACACCTTC. This sequence encodes CASSSGTASYYGYTF.

This clonotype appeared many times. Since a much larger clone is just one base distant, this may be a read error. The DNA for the CDR3 is TGTGCCAGCAGTCGACGACCGAACACTGAAGCTTTCTTT. This encodes CASSRRPNTEAFF. The rearrangement joins TRBV12-3 or TRBV12-4 to TRBJ1-1, with D hard to call. The CDR3 consists of 13 residues. Between the trimmed V and J ends, which lost 5 bases and 1 base, there was a span of 8 bases.

This clonotype was counted at least ten times. The chain recombines TRBV28 with TRBJ1-1; no clear D. The ends were cut back, 2 bases at V and 4 bases at J, with 17 bases in the middle. The germline V gene encodes CDR1 MDHEN and CDR2 SYDVKM. This CDR3 spans 16 amino acids. CDR3 in DNA: TGTGCCAGCAGTTTACGAGCCGAATCCCCGAGCACTGAAGCTTTCTTT. It yields the protein CASSLRAESPSTEAFF. The full variable domain, completed using reference TRBV28 and TRBJ1-1, is DVKVTQSSRYLVKRTGEKVFLECVQDMDHENMFWYRQDPGLGLRLIYFSYDVKMKEKGDIPEGYSVSREKKERFSLILESASTNQTSMYLCASSLRAESPSTEAFFGQGTRLTVV.

This sequence joins TRBV29-1 and TRBJ2-2; D is ambiguous. Deletions cut 2 bases from V and 6 bases from J, with 7 bases between. CDR3 length: 12 amino acids. Germline assignment: CDR1 SQVTM and CDR2 ANQGSEA. The CDR3 sequence: CSVEIESGELFF. CDR3 DNA sequence: TGCAGCGTTGAAATTGAATCCGGGGAGCTGTTTTTT.

This clonotype has at least ten counts. V is TRBV29-1 and J is TRBJ1-2, with TRBD1 matching 9 bases. J gave up 6 bases and V 6 bases, and 5 bases lay outside the gene matches. CDR1 SQVTM and CDR2 ANQGSEA come from the germline V gene. CDR3 length: 12 residues. In DNA form, the CDR3 reads TGCAGCGTCCTCGACAGGGGGGATGGCTACACCTTC. Translating gives CSVLDRGDGYTF.

This clonotype has only a few counts. The chain couples TRBV6-1 to TRBJ1-5, with D unclear. The CDR3 is 15 amino acids. Between the trimmed V and J ends, which lost 3 bases and 3 bases, there was a span of 12 bases. Germline lookup yields CDR1 MNHNS and CDR2 SASEGT. CDR3 sequence reads: CASSDGRVFNQPQHF. DNA for the CDR3: TGTGCCAGCAGTGATGGGCGGGTGTTCAATCAGCCCCAGCATTTT.

This clonotype was counted many times. The CDR3 DNA reads as TGTGCCACTGGAAGGGGGAGTTGGGAGCAGTACTTC. This sequence encodes CATGRGSWEQYF. The chain couples TRBV2 to TRBJ2-7, with D possibly matching TRBD1 (6 bases). The length of the CDR3 is 12 residues. Deletions cut 10 bases from V and 7 bases from J, with 17 bases between. Germline V gene lookup returns CDR1 SNHLY and CDR2 FYNNEI.